This is a list of T cell receptor beta chains from one sample in a study of blood T cell repertoires in COVID-19. The assay was immunoSEQ multiplex PCR, and TCRdb's table has in-frame clones only and misses some. The data contain around 380,000 clones, more than 75% of them singletons. The sample was PBMCs or T cells enriched from blood (not recorded which). The receptors were gathered from a man aged 25-45 years who had recovered from COVID-19. CDR3s include the opening cysteine and the closing phenylalanine or tryptophan. The order of the fields is D gene, clone size, V gene, J gene, CDR3 DNA, CDR3 protein. D genes are given only for firm matches. Expanded clones are given a class, and other clones once, few, many or no size at all.

D: TRBD1
size: -
V: TRBV5-1
J: TRBJ1-5
DNA: TGCGCCAGCAGTTCGACAGGGAGCGGGCAGCCCCAGCATTTT
CDR3: CASSSTGSGQPQHF

D: -
size: -
V: TRBV12-3/TRBV12-4
J: TRBJ2-1
DNA: TGTGCCAGCAGCCGGTACAATGAGCAGTTCTTC
CDR3: CASSRYNEQFF

D: -
size: -
V: TRBV7-9
J: TRBJ1-6
DNA: TGTGCCAGCAGCAAGGACAGATTTGGGGTTTCACCCCTCCACTTT
CDR3: CASSKDRFGVSPLHF

D: TRBD1
size: -
V: TRBV18
J: TRBJ2-1
DNA: TGTGCCAGCTCACCCGGGACAGCGAACGGTGAGCAGTTCTTC
CDR3: CASSPGTANGEQFF

D: TRBD1
size: -
V: TRBV3-1/TRBV3-2
J: TRBJ1-1
DNA: TGTGCCAGCAGCCATCACGGACAGGACGCTGAAGCTTTCTTT
CDR3: CASSHHGQDAEAFF

D: -
size: -
V: TRBV25-1
J: TRBJ1-1
DNA: TGTGCCAGCAGCCTGGCGGGGGGTCTCCCAAGGGCTTTCTTT
CDR3: CASSLAGGLPRAFF

D: -
size: -
V: TRBV3-1/TRBV3-2
J: TRBJ2-1
DNA: TGTGCCAGCAGCCAAGTTCGTCGCGGTGAGCAGTTCTTC
CDR3: CASSQVRRGEQFF

D: -
size: once
V: TRBV5-1
J: TRBJ2-5
DNA: TGCGCCAGCAGCTTTGCTTACGGGATTCTAGAGACCCAGTACTTC
CDR3: CASSFAYGILETQYF

D: -
size: once
V: TRBV11-2
J: TRBJ2-5
DNA: TGTGCCAGCATCCGAGGGTGGGGCAGGGGGACCCAGTACTTC
CDR3: CASIRGWGRGTQYF

D: -
size: -
V: TRBV20-1
J: TRBJ2-5
DNA: TGCAGTGCCTTAAAATCTGAGACCCAGTACTTC
CDR3: CSALKSETQYF

D: TRBD2
size: -
V: TRBV7-8
J: TRBJ2-1
DNA: TGTGCCAGCAGCCAGCAGACTAGCGGGGGGCACAATGAGCAGTTCTTC
CDR3: CASSQQTSGGHNEQFF

D: -
size: few
V: TRBV6-2/TRBV6-3
J: TRBJ2-5
DNA: TGTGCCAGCAGCAGGACATCGGAGACCCAGTACTTC
CDR3: CASSRTSETQYF

D: TRBD2
size: -
V: TRBV7-9
J: TRBJ2-3
DNA: TGTGCCAGCAGCTCAATGGGATCCGGGACTAGCGACACAGATACGCAGTATTTT
CDR3: CASSSMGSGTSDTDTQYF

D: -
size: -
V: TRBV11-2
J: TRBJ2-1
DNA: TGTGCCAGCAGTTCACTCAGGAGGCCTACTCCGAATGAGCAGTTCTTC
CDR3: CASSSLRRPTPNEQFF

D: TRBD1
size: -
V: TRBV7-3
J: TRBJ1-6
DNA: TGTGCCAGCAGCTTGACAGGGGGGGCGTCCAATTCACCCCTCCACTTT
CDR3: CASSLTGGASNSPLHF

D: -
size: once
V: TRBV11-2
J: TRBJ1-2
DNA: TGTGCCAGCAGCCCCGCCGGTGGAGGAGGCTACACCTTC
CDR3: CASSPAGGGGYTF

D: -
size: -
V: TRBV3-1/TRBV3-2
J: TRBJ1-2
DNA: TGTGCCAGCAGCCCCCCTTTAGACTATGGCTACACCTTC
CDR3: CASSPPLDYGYTF

D: -
size: -
V: TRBV20-1
J: TRBJ1-1
DNA: TGCAGTGCTAGTACCTCCCTCAGGGGCGCGGAAGCTTTCTTT
CDR3: CSASTSLRGAEAFF

D: -
size: -
V: TRBV6-5
J: TRBJ2-1
DNA: TGTGCCAGCACAAGCGGCTCCTACAATGAGCAGTTCTTC
CDR3: CASTSGSYNEQFF

D: -
size: -
V: TRBV9
J: TRBJ2-5
DNA: TGTGCCAGCAGCCCCGGGAGCGGGCAAGAGACCCAGTACTTC
CDR3: CASSPGSGQETQYF

D: TRBD2
size: -
V: TRBV6-5
J: TRBJ2-1
DNA: TGTGCCAGCAAAGACCGGGACTATTACCATGAGCAGTTCTTC
CDR3: CASKDRDYYHEQFF

D: -
size: -
V: TRBV19
J: TRBJ1-2
DNA: TGTGCCAGTAGTATAAGTGTAGGGGAAGGCTACACCTTC
CDR3: CASSISVGEGYTF

D: TRBD2
size: -
V: TRBV5-1
J: TRBJ2-7
DNA: TGCGCCAGCAGCTTTAGCGGGGGGAAGACCTACGAGCAGTACTTC
CDR3: CASSFSGGKTYEQYF

D: TRBD2
size: -
V: TRBV5-1
J: TRBJ2-3
DNA: TGCGCCAGCAGCTTACTGGGACTAGCGGGGGATACAAGCACAGATACGCAGTATTTT
CDR3: CASSLLGLAGDTSTDTQYF

D: TRBD1
size: once
V: TRBV18
J: TRBJ1-5
DNA: TGTGCCAGCTCACCCGACAGGGGAGGACGCAATCAGCCCCAGCATTTT
CDR3: CASSPDRGGRNQPQHF

D: TRBD1
size: -
V: TRBV19
J: TRBJ1-1
DNA: TGTGCCAGTAGTAATCCGAACAGGGGGACTGAAGCTTTCTTT
CDR3: CASSNPNRGTEAFF

D: TRBD1
size: -
V: TRBV27
J: TRBJ1-1
DNA: TGTGCCAGCAGTTTATTAGGGGGCGCGGAAGCTTTCTTT
CDR3: CASSLLGGAEAFF

D: -
size: -
V: TRBV4-1
J: TRBJ2-7
DNA: TGCGCCAGCAGCTTGGGCGAGGGCGGCGAGCAGTACTTC
CDR3: CASSLGEGGEQYF

D: -
size: -
V: TRBV7-2
J: TRBJ1-1
DNA: TGTGCCAGCAGCCTACTTACTGAAGCTTTCTTT
CDR3: CASSLLTEAFF

D: TRBD1
size: -
V: TRBV7-9
J: TRBJ1-2
DNA: TGTGCCAGCAGCCCCGACAGGGACTATGGCTACACCTTC
CDR3: CASSPDRDYGYTF

D: TRBD1
size: -
V: TRBV7-9
J: TRBJ1-2
DNA: TGTGCCAGCAGCCCAATAAGGGTAGGACAGGGGGCCTATGGCTACACCTTC
CDR3: CASSPIRVGQGAYGYTF

D: TRBD1
size: -
V: TRBV3-1/TRBV3-2
J: TRBJ2-2
DNA: TGTGCCAGCAGCGCACGGGACAGGGGGAGAACCGGGGAGCTGTTTTTT
CDR3: CASSARDRGRTGELFF

D: TRBD1
size: once
V: TRBV11-2
J: TRBJ2-2
DNA: TGTGCCAGCAGCTTACTTGGGACAGGGCTTAGGGAGCTGTTTTTT
CDR3: CASSLLGTGLRELFF

D: TRBD1
size: -
V: TRBV6-5
J: TRBJ1-3
DNA: TGTGCCAGCAGCCGACAGGGTAAATCTGGAAACACCATATATTTT
CDR3: CASSRQGKSGNTIYF

D: -
size: -
V: TRBV27
J: TRBJ1-2
DNA: TGTGCCAGCAGTTTATATCCGGGTTCTAGCTATGGCTACACCTTC
CDR3: CASSLYPGSSYGYTF

D: TRBD1
size: -
V: TRBV3-1/TRBV3-2
J: TRBJ1-6
DNA: TGTGCCAGCAGCCCCGGACAGGGGGGTAATTCACCCCTCCACTTT
CDR3: CASSPGQGGNSPLHF

D: TRBD1
size: -
V: TRBV3-1/TRBV3-2
J: TRBJ1-2
DNA: TGTGCCAGCAGCCAACTTAGACAGGGGGCGAGGTATGGCTACACCTTC
CDR3: CASSQLRQGARYGYTF

D: TRBD2
size: -
V: TRBV3-1/TRBV3-2
J: TRBJ2-6
DNA: TGTGCCAGCAGCCAAGTGGGGCTAGCGGGGCTCTCTGGGGCCAACGTCCTGACTTTC
CDR3: CASSQVGLAGLSGANVLTF

D: -
size: few
V: TRBV11-2
J: TRBJ1-1
DNA: TGTGCCAGCAGCTTACAAGCCGGGACAGAAGCTTTCTTT
CDR3: CASSLQAGTEAFF

D: TRBD2
size: -
V: TRBV5-1
J: TRBJ2-1
DNA: TGCGCCAGCAGCGGATCAGCGGGGGCCCGATCCAGTGAGCAGTTCTTC
CDR3: CASSGSAGARSSEQFF

D: -
size: -
V: TRBV19
J: TRBJ1-5
DNA: TGTGCCAGTAGGGGGGACTATCAGCCCCAGCATTTT
CDR3: CASRGDYQPQHF

D: -
size: -
V: TRBV12-3/TRBV12-4
J: TRBJ1-6
DNA: TGTGCCAGCAGTCCCGGGTGGCAATCACCCCTCCACTTT
CDR3: CASSPGWQSPLHF

D: TRBD1
size: few
V: TRBV7-2
J: TRBJ1-2
DNA: TGTGCCAGCAGCCGCGGACAGGGGGCTCTCATGTATGGCTACACCTTC
CDR3: CASSRGQGALMYGYTF

D: -
size: -
V: TRBV3-1/TRBV3-2
J: TRBJ1-3
DNA: TGTGCCAGCAAGAGACAGAATGGAAACACCATATATTTT
CDR3: CASKRQNGNTIYF

D: TRBD1
size: -
V: TRBV2
J: TRBJ1-3
DNA: TGTGCCAGCAGTACCGGGACAGGAAGCTCTGGAAACACCATATATTTT
CDR3: CASSTGTGSSGNTIYF

D: -
size: -
V: TRBV9
J: TRBJ2-2
DNA: TGTGCCAGCAGCGTACCCAGGGCCGGGGAGCTGTTTTTT
CDR3: CASSVPRAGELFF

D: TRBD1
size: -
V: TRBV30
J: TRBJ1-2
DNA: TGTGCCTGGAGAGAGGGACAGCCAAACTATGGCTACACCTTC
CDR3: CAWREGQPNYGYTF

D: TRBD1
size: -
V: TRBV2
J: TRBJ1-1
DNA: TGTGCCAGCAAGGACAGGGGGGACACTGAAGCTTTCTTT
CDR3: CASKDRGDTEAFF

D: TRBD1
size: -
V: TRBV6-1
J: TRBJ2-1
DNA: TGTGCCAGCAGCCAGAAACAGGGGTACAATGAGCAGTTCTTC
CDR3: CASSQKQGYNEQFF

D: -
size: -
V: TRBV12-3/TRBV12-4
J: TRBJ1-4
DNA: TGTGCCAGCAGCCCTCAGTCAAATGAAAAACTGTTTTTT
CDR3: CASSPQSNEKLFF

D: -
size: once
V: TRBV5-6
J: TRBJ2-5
DNA: TGTGCCAGCAGCTGGACAGCGCCGGAGGAGACCCAGTACTTC
CDR3: CASSWTAPEETQYF

D: -
size: -
V: TRBV5-5
J: TRBJ1-6
DNA: TGTGCCAGCAGGCGACAGGTAGATAATTCACCCCTCCACTTT
CDR3: CASRRQVDNSPLHF

D: TRBD2
size: -
V: TRBV11-2
J: TRBJ2-7
DNA: TGTGCCAGCAGCCCCCGACTAGCGGGGGGGTACGAGCAGTACTTC
CDR3: CASSPRLAGGYEQYF

D: TRBD1
size: few
V: TRBV27
J: TRBJ1-2
DNA: TGTGCCAGTAAGACAGGGGATGGCTACACCTTC
CDR3: CASKTGDGYTF

D: -
size: -
V: TRBV5-1
J: TRBJ1-1
DNA: TGCGCCAGCAGCTTGGAATGGGCGAACACTGAAGCTTTCTTT
CDR3: CASSLEWANTEAFF